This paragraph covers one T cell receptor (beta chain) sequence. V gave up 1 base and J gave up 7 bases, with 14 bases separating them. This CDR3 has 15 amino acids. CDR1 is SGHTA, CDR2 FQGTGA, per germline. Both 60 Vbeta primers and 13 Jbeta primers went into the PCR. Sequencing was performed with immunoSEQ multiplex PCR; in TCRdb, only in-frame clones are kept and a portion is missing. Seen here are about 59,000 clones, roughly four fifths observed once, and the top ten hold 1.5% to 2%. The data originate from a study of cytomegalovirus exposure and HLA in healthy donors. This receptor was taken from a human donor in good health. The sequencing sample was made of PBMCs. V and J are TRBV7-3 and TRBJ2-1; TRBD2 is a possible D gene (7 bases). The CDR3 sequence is CASSLSGGAVNEQFF. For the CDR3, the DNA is TGTGCCAGCAGCTTAAGTGGGGGGGCGGTGAATGAGCAGTTCTTC.